This T cell receptor (beta chain) was identified in a study of high-grade serous ovarian cancer treatment subgroups. About the research overall: Mean per sample: approximately 14,000 reads, about 7,500 unique TCR beta rearrangements.

As concerns this clone: Antigen unknown.

Study-wide results and caveats: Same-patient tumor repertoires overlapped at about 0.095 to 0.85; different patients barely overlapped. Clonal relatedness tracked neoantigen level, and by trend copy number and mutation load.

TCRdb's copy holds only in-frame clones and misses some; the assay was immunoSEQ multiplex PCR. The table lists 1,000 or so clones, over 65% of them singletons. Tumor samples were taken before definitive surgery or chemotherapy. CDR3 length equals 16 residues. The V gene's germline CDR1 is SGHRS and CDR2 YFSETQ. Deletions cut 1 base from V and 0 bases from J, with 12 bases between. The V and J genes are TRBV5-1 and TRBJ2-3; the D gene is possibly TRBD1 (6 bases). The specimen sequenced was tumor tissue. This clonotype originated in a human donor with high-grade serous ovarian cancer. CDR3: CASSLRGGRSTDTQYF. The DNA of the CDR3 is TGCGCCAGCAGCTTGCGAGGGGGAAGGAGCACAGATACGCAGTATTTT.